One T cell receptor beta chain is described in this entry. Its antigen is currently unknown. This CDR3 comprises 16 residues. Germline V lookup: CDR1 MNHEY, CDR2 SVGAGI. The V gene lost 6 bases and the J gene lost 6 bases, with 23 bases spanning the gap. This sample's treatment: oral pan-JAK inhibitor, 5-10 mg twice daily. The researchers isolated CD4+ and CD8+ T cells from PBMCs by sorting. As the sequencing template, cDNA was produced by extracting RNA and reverse transcribing it. Sequencing was performed with immunoSEQ multiplex PCR; in TCRdb, only in-frame clones are kept and a portion is missing. Of 85,000 to 110,000 clones in the sample, over 75% were seen once. This sample stems from a study of CD8+ T cells in alopecia areata. The study, taken as a whole, reports: Alphabeta T cells residing in normal skin are also sequenced in scalp samples. Clonality in lesional scalp, especially alopecia totalis/universalis, exceeded that of normal scalp.

The V and J genes are TRBV6-5 and TRBJ1-1, with D maybe TRBD1 (6 bases). Material: CD8+ T cells sorted from blood, obtained around week 34, from a patient treated with tofacitinib. The sequence was collected from a human donor with alopecia areata. As DNA, the CDR3 is TGTGCCAGCAGCTACAGGGCATTTGAAGATGGCGCTGAAGCTTTCTTT. It specifies CASSYRAFEDGAEAFF.